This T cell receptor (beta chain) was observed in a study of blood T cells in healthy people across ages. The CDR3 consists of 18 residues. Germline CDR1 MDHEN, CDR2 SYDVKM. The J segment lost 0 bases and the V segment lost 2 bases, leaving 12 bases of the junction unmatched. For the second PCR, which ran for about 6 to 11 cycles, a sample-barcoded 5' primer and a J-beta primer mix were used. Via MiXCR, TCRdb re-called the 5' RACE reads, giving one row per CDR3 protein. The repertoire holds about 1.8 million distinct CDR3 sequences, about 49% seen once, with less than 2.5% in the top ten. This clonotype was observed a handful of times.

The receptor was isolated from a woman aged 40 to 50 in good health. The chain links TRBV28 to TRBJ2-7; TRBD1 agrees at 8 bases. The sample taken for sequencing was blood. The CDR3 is CASSLGDRRFLSSYEQYF. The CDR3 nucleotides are TGTGCCAGCAGTTTAGGGGACAGGAGATTCTTGAGCTCCTACGAGCAGTACTTC.